The 5 T cell receptor beta chains below come from one sample, sequenced in a study of blood T cells in healthy people across ages. Through a sample-barcoded 5' primer and a J-beta primer mix, a second PCR was run for about 6 to 11 cycles. TCRdb itself ran the 5' RACE reads through MiXCR, one entry per CDR3 protein. The data contain under 950,000 distinct CDR3 sequences, 20% to 25% of them singletons. The sequenced sample was blood. The receptors stem from a man between 65 and 80 years old in good health.

Concerning this clonotype: A read error is likely, as this CDR3 ends without the conserved phenylalanine or tryptophan. The rearrangement joins TRBV11-1 to TRBJ2-1; 9 bases align to TRBD2. The V gene's germline CDR1 is SGHAT and CDR2 FQDESV (reference sequence). CDR3 size: 17 residues. In nucleotides, the CDR3 is TGCGCCAGCAGCCCACCGTTGGGGCTAGCGGGGAGGAATGAGCAGTTCTTA. It codes for CASSPPLGLAGRNEQFL.

The chain employs TRBV4-1 and TRBJ2-7; TRBD1 is a possible D gene (5 bases). Per the germline V gene, CDR1 is MGHRA and CDR2 is YSYEKL. The germline V and J ends were trimmed by 0 bases and 4 bases, with 13 bases remaining between them. The CDR3 is made up of 15 amino acids. The CDR3: CASSQEAGLGYEQYF. CDR3 bases: TGCGCCAGCAGCCAAGAAGCAGGGCTGGGATACGAGCAGTACTTC.

The rearrangement joins TRBV10-3 to TRBJ2-1, with 9 bases aligning to TRBD1. Germline V gene data show CDR1 as ENHRY and CDR2 as SYGVKD. The V segment lost 3 bases and the J segment 8 bases; nucleotides outside the gene matches: 5. The CDR3 spans 14 residues. This CDR3 is CAISDRDRVYEQFF. The CDR3 DNA follows: TGTGCCATCAGTGACCGGGACAGGGTCTATGAGCAGTTCTTC.

This clonotype turned up a few times. This chain uses TRBV20-1 with TRBJ2-1; D remains unclear. The last part of the DNA fits TRBJ2-7 better; the J call may be wrong. The V gene's germline CDR1 is DFQATT and CDR2 SNEGSKA (reference sequence). The CDR3 has 10 residues. The CDR3 reads CSARGYEQYV. For the CDR3, the DNA is TGCAGTGCTAGGGGGTACGAGCAGTACGTC.

The gene calls are TRBV5-5 and TRBJ1-1; 11 nucleotides match TRBD1. In germline, CDR1 is SGHKS, CDR2 YYEKEE (reference sequence). With V trimmed by 3 bases and J by 2 bases, 3 bases remained unmatched. CDR3 length: 15 residues. The CDR3, as DNA: TGTGCCAGCAGCTGGGGACAGGGGGGAAACACTGAAGCTTTCTTT. Translation gives CASSWGQGGNTEAFF.